This passage covers 19 T cell receptor beta chains from one sample sequenced in a study of blood T cell repertoires in COVID-19. The data were produced by immunoSEQ multiplex PCR, yet TCRdb's version contains in-frame clones alone and is incomplete. This sample has about 330,000 clones, with 92% found just once. What was sequenced was PBMCs or T cells enriched from blood (not recorded which). The receptors originated from a woman aged 25 to 39 who had recovered from COVID-19.

Written as DNA, the CDR3 is TGTGCCAGCAGCCAAGATGACCTAGTTCAAGATACGCAGTATTTT. This gives the protein CASSQDDLVQDTQYF. The chain links TRBV4-2 to TRBJ2-3, with no clear D. Germline V CDR1 and CDR2: LGHNA, YNFKEQ. V dropped 0 bases and J dropped 5 bases, with 12 bases sitting between them. The CDR3 covers 15 residues.

This chain connects TRBV4-1 to TRBJ1-6; 10 nucleotides match TRBD1. Germline CDR1 is MGHRA and CDR2 is YSYEKL. After removal of 1 base from V and 6 bases from J, the junction contained 6 bases not matched to a gene. The CDR3 extends over 17 amino acids. The CDR3 DNA reads TGCGCCAGCAGCCAAGCCGGGACAGGGGCTGGTAATTCACCCCTCCACTTT. Encoded protein: CASSQAGTGAGNSPLHF.

This chain uses TRBV29-1 with TRBJ2-7, with a possible D match to TRBD1 (6 bases). V was trimmed by 7 bases and J by 2 bases, leaving 18 bases between them. Germline values: CDR1 SQVTM, CDR2 ANQGSEA. This CDR3 is 14 amino acids long. CDR3 nucleotide sequence: TGCAGCGCCTCGAGTGGACAGTCAGCCTACGAGCAGTACTTC. This translates into CSASSGQSAYEQYF.

The chain recombines TRBV11-3 with TRBJ1-1; D may be TRBD1 (5 bases). CDR3 length: 14 residues. Germline loops: CDR1 SGHNT, CDR2 YENEEA. V shed 7 bases and J shed 1 base, with 13 bases lying between them. The chain's CDR3 is CASTLGRTNTEAFF. The CDR3 bases are TGTGCCAGCACCTTGGGGCGGACGAACACTGAAGCTTTCTTT. The full variable domain, its missing parts supplied by reference TRBV11-3 and TRBJ1-1, is EAGVVQSPRYKIIEKKQPVAFWCNPISGHNTLYWYLQNLGQGPELLIRYENEEAVDDSQLPKDRFSAERLKGVDSTLKIQPAELGDSAVYLCASTLGRTNTEAFFGQGTRLTVV.

The CDR3: CASSRLPLAGEQFF. The CDR3 bases are TGTGCCAGCAGTCGTCTTCCACTAGCCGGTGAGCAGTTCTTC. This chain joins TRBV3-1 (or the pseudogene TRBV3-2) and TRBJ2-1; TRBD2 might be the D (6 bases). In germline, CDR1 is LGHDT, CDR2 YNNKEL (reference sequence). V dropped 6 bases and J dropped 9 bases, with 18 bases sitting between them. The CDR3 contains 14 residues.

CDR3 sequence (DNA): TGCGCCAGCAGCCGGGCACTTTCGGGACTAGCGGGCTGGGATACGCAGTATTTT. Its protein product is CASSRALSGLAGWDTQYF. This sequence joins TRBV4-3 and TRBJ2-3; 12 bases agree with TRBD2. V lost 4 bases and J lost 6; bases outside the gene matches: 14. CDR3 length equals 18 residues. Germline V gives CDR1 LGHNA, CDR2 YSLEER.

V gene TRBV6-2 or TRBV6-3 combines with J gene TRBJ1-1; D may be TRBD1 (5 bases). V gave up 4 bases and J gave up 6 bases, with 6 bases separating them. Germline V gene sequence: CDR1 MNHEY, CDR2 SVGEGT. The CDR3 is 11 residues long. The CDR3: CASSWGAEAFF. CDR3 in DNA: TGTGCCAGCAGTTGGGGGGCTGAAGCTTTCTTT.

The rearrangement uses TRBV6-5 and TRBJ2-1; TRBD1 agrees at 7 bases. This CDR3 spans 15 amino acids. Germline V CDR1 and CDR2: MNHEY, SVGAGI. Trimming took 6 bases from V and 2 from J; bases not matched to a gene: 7. The CDR3 sequence is CASRARQGTYNEQFF. In DNA form, the CDR3 reads TGTGCCAGCAGGGCGAGACAGGGTACCTACAATGAGCAGTTCTTC.

This clone appeared a single time. The V call is TRBV9, the J call TRBJ2-1, with TRBD2 identical over 14 bases. The CDR3 contains 17 residues. V lost 0 bases and J lost 9; bases outside the gene matches: 8. From germline, CDR1 is SGDLS and CDR2 YYNGEE. The chain's CDR3 is CASSVVGTSGSGIEQFF. Here the CDR3 DNA reads TGTGCCAGCAGCGTAGTTGGGACTAGCGGGAGCGGTATTGAGCAGTTCTTC. The entire variable domain, with the rest obtained from reference TRBV9 and TRBJ2-1, is as follows: DSGVTQTPKHLITATGQRVTLRCSPRSGDLSVYWYQQSLDQGLQFLIQYYNGEERAKGNILERFSAQQFPDLHSELNLSSLELGDSALYFCASSVVGTSGSGIEQFFGPGTRLTVL.

The CDR3, as DNA: TGCGCCAGCAGCCAAGGACAGGGGACCTACGAGCAGTACTTC. It specifies CASSQGQGTYEQYF. V and J are TRBV4-1 and TRBJ2-7; 8 bases fit TRBD1. CDR1 is MGHRA, CDR2 YSYEKL, per germline. The CDR3 covers 14 residues. The V and J ends lost 1 base and 2 bases, in that order; junction bases with no gene match: 1.

The chain couples TRBV28 to TRBJ1-1; D remains unclear. The CDR3 runs 13 residues. Trimming took off 3 bases at V and 7 bases at J, with 12 bases between the two ends. Germline V gives CDR1 MDHEN, CDR2 SYDVKM. Here the CDR3 reads CASSFGIRDEAFF. As DNA, the CDR3 is TGTGCCAGCAGTTTCGGGATCAGAGATGAAGCTTTCTTT. Full variable domain (missing parts from reference TRBV28 and TRBJ1-1): DVKVTQSSRYLVKRTGEKVFLECVQDMDHENMFWYRQDPGLGLRLIYFSYDVKMKEKGDIPEGYSVSREKKERFSLILESASTNQTSMYLCASSFGIRDEAFFGQGTRLTVV.

This chain links TRBV3-1 (or the pseudogene TRBV3-2) with TRBJ2-7; 7 nucleotides agree with TRBD2. From germline, CDR1 is LGHDT and CDR2 YNNKEL (reference sequence). The V segment lost 5 bases and the J segment 3 bases; nucleotides outside the gene matches: 7. The CDR3 is 14 residues long. CDR3 DNA sequence: TGTGCCAGCAGCTTTGGCGAGCGGGGCTACGAGCAGTACTTC. Translation gives CASSFGERGYEQYF.

The chain is built from TRBV6-2 or TRBV6-3 and TRBJ2-7, with D uncertain. This CDR3 spans 15 amino acids. Trimming cost V 6 bases and J 0 bases, with 15 bases left between them. Germline CDR1 MNHEY, CDR2 SVGEGT. CDR3 sequence reads: CASSNWRLASYEQYF. Written as DNA, the CDR3 is TGTGCCAGCAGCAACTGGCGACTGGCCTCCTACGAGCAGTACTTC.

A few counts support this clone. The CDR3 loop is CASSIRFRQRLSSTDTQYF. CDR3 nucleotide sequence: TGTGCCAGTAGTATTCGATTTAGACAGAGGCTCTCTAGCACAGATACGCAGTATTTT. The chain links TRBV19 to TRBJ2-3; TRBD1 might be the D (5 bases). Germline V lookup: CDR1 LNHDA, CDR2 SQIVND (reference sequence). V was trimmed by 3 bases and J by 0 bases, leaving 22 bases between them. This CDR3 has 19 residues.

The V gene is TRBV4-1, the J gene TRBJ2-3; 7 nucleotides agree with TRBD2. This CDR3 spans 16 amino acids. Germline V gene sequence: CDR1 MGHRA, CDR2 YSYEKL. V dropped 4 bases and J dropped 2; count of bases not matched to a gene: 9. CDR3: CASSPGGTPYTDTQYF. CDR3 nucleotide sequence: TGCGCCAGCAGCCCCGGGGGGACCCCTTACACAGATACGCAGTATTTT.

The gene calls are TRBV5-4 and TRBJ2-7; possibly TRBD1 for D (6 bases). The CDR3 has 15 amino acids. Looked up from germline, CDR1 is SGHNT and CDR2 is YYREEE (reference sequence). The V and J ends lost 1 base and 2 bases respectively, with 13 bases between them. The CDR3 bases are TGTGCCAGCAGCTTGTCAACAGGGAGTACCTACGAGCAGTACTTC. As protein: CASSLSTGSTYEQYF.

The DNA for the CDR3 is TGTGCCTGGCTGGGAGTTAGCGGGGGGCGAAATGAGCAGTTCTTC. Its translation: CAWLGVSGGRNEQFF. The J gene is TRBJ2-1, the V gene TRBV30, with 10 positions matching TRBD2. CDR3 size: 15 residues. Germline CDR1 and CDR2: GTSNPN and SVGIG (reference sequence). Trimming removed 5 bases from V and 7 bases from J; junction bases left unmatched: 11.

The gene calls are TRBV4-3 and TRBJ1-4, with a tentative D call TRBD1 (5 bases). Germline V gene data show CDR1 as LGHNA and CDR2 as YSLEER. The V end was cut by 0 bases, the J end by 6 bases, with 14 bases between. This CDR3 is built from 16 residues. CDR3 coding DNA: TGCGCCAGCAGCCAAGATGCGGGACGGAGCCATGAAAAACTGTTTTTT. Translated, it gives CASSQDAGRSHEKLFF.

A single count supports this clone. The CDR3 DNA is TGTGCCAGCAGCCCCTCGGGGAGCAACTATGGCTACACCTTC. Protein: CASSPSGSNYGYTF. The V call is TRBV7-2, the J call TRBJ1-2; D unclear. The V and J ends lost 5 bases and 2 bases respectively, with 12 bases between them. CDR3 length equals 14 residues. From germline, CDR1 is SGHTA and CDR2 FQGNSA.